This T cell receptor (beta chain) was documented in a study of T cell repertoires in cytomegalovirus infection. Study-level information: Both CMV infection and a matching HLA type were indicated by public TCR beta signatures.

TCRdb independently ran MiXCR on the reads; one entry per CDR3 protein. The sample shows a few hundred thousand distinct CDR3 sequences, just under 40% of them seen only once. Turning to this clonotype: Its antigen is currently unknown.

V shed 0 bases, J shed 4 bases, and the junction held 2 bases outside the gene matches. CDR3 length: 14 residues. In germline, CDR1 is LNHNV, CDR2 YYDKDF (reference sequence). Regarding the study as a whole: Summed public TCR beta family frequency identified CMV carriers bearing the relevant HLA.

The TCR originated in a human donor in good health (CMV status not recorded). Some clones in this sample may be carry-over from other donors' samples. The sample in question was cultured PBMCs, obtained from culture after CMV antigen stimulation. The chain recombines TRBV15 with TRBJ1-2, with 7 positions matching TRBD1. The CDR3 nucleotides read TGTGCCACCAGCAGAGAAGGGGGCGCCTATGGCTACACCTTC. This translates into CATSREGGAYGYTF.